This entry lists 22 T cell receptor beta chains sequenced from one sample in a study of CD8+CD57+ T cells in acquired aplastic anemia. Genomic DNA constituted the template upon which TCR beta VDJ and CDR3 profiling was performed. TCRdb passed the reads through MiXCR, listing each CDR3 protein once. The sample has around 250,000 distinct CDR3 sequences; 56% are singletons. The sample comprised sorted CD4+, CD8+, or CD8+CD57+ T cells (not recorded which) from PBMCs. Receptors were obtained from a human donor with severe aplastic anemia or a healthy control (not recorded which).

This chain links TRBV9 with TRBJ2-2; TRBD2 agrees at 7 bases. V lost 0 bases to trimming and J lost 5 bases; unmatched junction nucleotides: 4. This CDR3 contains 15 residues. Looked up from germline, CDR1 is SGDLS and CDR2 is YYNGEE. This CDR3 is CASSVVPAGTGELFF. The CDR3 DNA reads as TGTGCCAGCAGCGTAGTCCCAGCGGGAACCGGGGAGCTGTTTTTT.

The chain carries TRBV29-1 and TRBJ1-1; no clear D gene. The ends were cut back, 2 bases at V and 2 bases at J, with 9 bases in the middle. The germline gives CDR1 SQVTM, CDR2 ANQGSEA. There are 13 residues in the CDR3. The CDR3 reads CSVERSRNTEAFF. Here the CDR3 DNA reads TGCAGCGTTGAAAGGTCGCGTAACACTGAAGCTTTCTTT.

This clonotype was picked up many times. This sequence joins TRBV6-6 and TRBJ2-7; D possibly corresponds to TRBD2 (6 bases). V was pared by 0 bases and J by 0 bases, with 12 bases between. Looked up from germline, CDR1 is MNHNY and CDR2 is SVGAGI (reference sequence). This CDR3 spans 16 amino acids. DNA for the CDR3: TGTGCCAGCAGTTACTCTCCCACGGGGGTCTCCTACGAGCAGTACTTC. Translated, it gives CASSYSPTGVSYEQYF.

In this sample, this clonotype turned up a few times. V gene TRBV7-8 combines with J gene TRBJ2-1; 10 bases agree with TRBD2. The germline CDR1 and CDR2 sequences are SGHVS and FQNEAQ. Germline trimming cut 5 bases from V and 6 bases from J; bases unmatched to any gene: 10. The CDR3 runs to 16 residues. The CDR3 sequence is CASSPEAGGFSNEQFF. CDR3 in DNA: TGTGCCAGCAGCCCCGAAGCGGGAGGGTTCTCCAATGAGCAGTTCTTC.

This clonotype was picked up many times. The CDR3 sequence: CASSNDPTSAVYNEQFF. The CDR3 DNA sequence: TGCGCCAGCAGCAACGACCCCACTAGCGCCGTTTACAATGAGCAGTTCTTC. This chain connects TRBV5-1 to TRBJ2-1, with TRBD2 identical over 7 bases. Germline CDR1 and CDR2: SGHRS and YFSETQ. Trimming cost V 4 bases and J 4 bases; bases outside gene matches: 14. This CDR3 is built from 17 residues.

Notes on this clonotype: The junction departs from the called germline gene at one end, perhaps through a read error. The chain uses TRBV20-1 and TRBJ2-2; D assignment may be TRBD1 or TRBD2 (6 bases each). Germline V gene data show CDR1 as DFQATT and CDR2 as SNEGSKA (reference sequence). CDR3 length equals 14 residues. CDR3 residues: CGARYQGNTGGLFF. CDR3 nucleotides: TGCGGTGCTAGATATCAGGGGAACACCGGGGGGCTGTTTTTT.

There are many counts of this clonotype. DNA for the CDR3: TGTGCCAGCAGCCGAACTCCTCAAGAGACCCAGTACTTC. This encodes CASSRTPQETQYF. The chain carries TRBV7-9 and TRBJ2-5; D not resolved. The germline CDR1 and CDR2 sequences are SEHNR and FQNEAQ (reference sequence). V dropped 5 bases and J dropped 2 bases, with 9 bases sitting between them. There are 13 residues in the CDR3.

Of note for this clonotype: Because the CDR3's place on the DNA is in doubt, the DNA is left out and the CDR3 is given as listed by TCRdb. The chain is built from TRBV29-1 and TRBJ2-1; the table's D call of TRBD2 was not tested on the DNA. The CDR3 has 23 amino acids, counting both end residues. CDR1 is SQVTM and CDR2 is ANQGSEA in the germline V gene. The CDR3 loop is CSLYPAMYLCASSSLAGYNEQFF.

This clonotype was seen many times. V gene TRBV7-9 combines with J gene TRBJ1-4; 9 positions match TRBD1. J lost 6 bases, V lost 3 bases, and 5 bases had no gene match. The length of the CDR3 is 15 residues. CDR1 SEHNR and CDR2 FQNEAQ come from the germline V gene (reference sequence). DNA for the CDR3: TGTGCCAGCAGCTTTGGGACAGGGAAGGATGAAAAACTGTTTTTT. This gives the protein CASSFGTGKDEKLFF.

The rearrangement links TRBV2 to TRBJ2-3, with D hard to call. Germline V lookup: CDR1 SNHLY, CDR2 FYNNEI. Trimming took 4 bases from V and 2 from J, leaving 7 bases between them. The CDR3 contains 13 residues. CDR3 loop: CASSGRDTDTQYF. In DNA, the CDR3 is TGTGCCAGCAGTGGTCGCGACACAGATACGCAGTATTTT.

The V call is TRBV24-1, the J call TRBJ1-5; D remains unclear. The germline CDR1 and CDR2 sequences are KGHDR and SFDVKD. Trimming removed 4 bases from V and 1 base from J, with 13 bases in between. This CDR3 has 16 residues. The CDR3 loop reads CATSDPSGGSNQPQHF. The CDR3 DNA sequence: TGTGCCACCAGTGACCCTTCGGGCGGGAGCAATCAGCCCCAGCATTTT.

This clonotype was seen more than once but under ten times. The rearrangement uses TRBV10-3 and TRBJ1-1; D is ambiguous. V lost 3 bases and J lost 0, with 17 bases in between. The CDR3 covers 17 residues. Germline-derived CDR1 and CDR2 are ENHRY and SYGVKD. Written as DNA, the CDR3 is TGTGCCATCAGTGAAATGTCGACTTTAAGCATGAACACTGAAGCTTTCTTT. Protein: CAISEMSTLSMNTEAFF.

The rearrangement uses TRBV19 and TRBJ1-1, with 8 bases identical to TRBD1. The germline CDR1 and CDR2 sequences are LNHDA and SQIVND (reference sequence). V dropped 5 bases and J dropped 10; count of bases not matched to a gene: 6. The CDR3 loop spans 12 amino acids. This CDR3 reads CASSGQGARAFF. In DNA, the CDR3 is TGTGCCAGTAGTGGCCAGGGGGCACGAGCTTTCTTT. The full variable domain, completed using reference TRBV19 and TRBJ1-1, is DGGITQSPKYLFRKEGQNVTLSCEQNLNHDAMYWYRQDPGQGLRLIYYSQIVNDFQKGDIAEGYSVSREKKESFPLTVTSAQKNPTAFYLCASSGQGARAFFGQGTRLTVV.

The CDR3, as DNA: TGTGCCAGCAGTGAACCCCTCCAAGAGACCCAGTACTTC. It encodes CASSEPLQETQYF. The V and J genes are TRBV2 and TRBJ2-5; D unclear. The CDR3 extends over 13 amino acids. Germline loops: CDR1 SNHLY, CDR2 FYNNEI. Trimming left V 2 bases short and J 1 base short, with 5 bases between.

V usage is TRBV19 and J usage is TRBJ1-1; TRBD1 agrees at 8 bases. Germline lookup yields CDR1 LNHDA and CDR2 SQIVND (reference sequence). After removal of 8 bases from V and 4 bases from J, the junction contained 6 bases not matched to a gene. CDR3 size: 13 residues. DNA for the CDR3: TGTGCCAGTTTCGGGACAGGAGGCACTGAAGCTTTCTTT. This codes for CASFGTGGTEAFF.

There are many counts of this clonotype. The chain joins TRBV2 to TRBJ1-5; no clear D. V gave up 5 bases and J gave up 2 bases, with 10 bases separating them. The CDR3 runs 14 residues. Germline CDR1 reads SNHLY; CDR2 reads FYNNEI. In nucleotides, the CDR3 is TGTGCCAGCAGTTCCCGGACGGGCAATCAGCCCCAGCATTTT. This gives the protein CASSSRTGNQPQHF.

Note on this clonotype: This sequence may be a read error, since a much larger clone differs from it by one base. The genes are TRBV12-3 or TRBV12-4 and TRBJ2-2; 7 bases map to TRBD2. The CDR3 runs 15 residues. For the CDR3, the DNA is TGTGCCAGCAGTTTGGGGGGGGTGAACACCGGGGAGCTGCTTTTT. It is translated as CASSLGGVNTGELLF.

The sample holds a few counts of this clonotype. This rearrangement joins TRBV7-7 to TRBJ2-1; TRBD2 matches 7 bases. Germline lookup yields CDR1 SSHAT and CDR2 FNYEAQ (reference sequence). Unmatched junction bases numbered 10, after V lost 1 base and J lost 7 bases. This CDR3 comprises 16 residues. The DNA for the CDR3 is TGTGCCAGCAGCTTAGGGACCGGCGGGAGCCTAAATGAGCAGTTCTTC. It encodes CASSLGTGGSLNEQFF.

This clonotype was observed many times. CDR3 DNA sequence: TGTGCCAGCAGTGTTGGGATACTGAATGAAAAACTGTTTTTT. Its translation is CASSVGILNEKLFF. The rearrangement links TRBV2 to TRBJ1-4; D is undetermined. V lost 4 bases and J lost 5, with 11 bases in between. The CDR3 contains 14 residues. Per germline, CDR1 SNHLY and CDR2 FYNNEI.

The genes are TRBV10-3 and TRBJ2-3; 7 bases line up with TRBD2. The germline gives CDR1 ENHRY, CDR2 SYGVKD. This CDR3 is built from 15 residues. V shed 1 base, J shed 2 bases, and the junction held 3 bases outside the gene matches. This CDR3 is CAISEWAGDTDTQYF. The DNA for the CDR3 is TGTGCCATCAGTGAGTGGGCGGGGGACACAGATACGCAGTATTTT.

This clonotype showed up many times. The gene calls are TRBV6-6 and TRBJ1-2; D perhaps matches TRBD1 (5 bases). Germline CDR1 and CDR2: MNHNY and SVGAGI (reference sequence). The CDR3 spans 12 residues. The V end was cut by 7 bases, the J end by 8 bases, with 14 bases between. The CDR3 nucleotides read TGTGCCAGCACGGTGATGGGGGGAGGCTACACCTTC. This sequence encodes CASTVMGGGYTF.

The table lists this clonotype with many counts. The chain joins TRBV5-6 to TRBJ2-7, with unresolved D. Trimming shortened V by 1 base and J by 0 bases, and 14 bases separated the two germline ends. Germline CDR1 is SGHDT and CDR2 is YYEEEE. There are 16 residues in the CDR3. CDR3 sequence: CASSLFVATHSYEQYF. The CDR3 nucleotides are TGTGCCAGCAGCTTGTTCGTCGCAACCCACTCCTACGAGCAGTACTTC.